Shown below are 21 T cell receptor beta chains from a single sample sequenced in a study of blood T cell repertoires in COVID-19. TCRdb keeps only in-frame clones here, not all; method: immunoSEQ multiplex PCR. This table has 150,000 to 200,000 clones, roughly 89% appearing once. Sequenced: peripheral blood. The receptors shown here come from a human donor in a cohort sampled during active COVID-19.

V is TRBV4-2 and J is TRBJ1-5; a possible D gene is TRBD1 (6 bases). V shed 1 base and J shed 1 base, with 14 bases lying between them. CDR3 size: 17 residues. CDR1 and CDR2 from the germline V gene are LGHNA and YNFKEQ. The CDR3 is CASSQVGGGGSNQPQHF. In DNA, the CDR3 is TGTGCCAGCAGCCAAGTCGGGGGCGGGGGAAGCAATCAGCCCCAGCATTTT.

The count of this clone is one. The chain is built from TRBV6-5 and TRBJ1-5, with a possible D match to TRBD1 (6 bases). V was cut by 2 bases and J by 8 bases, with 10 bases left in between. The CDR3 is 13 amino acids. Germline CDR1 and CDR2: MNHEY and SVGAGI. CDR3 sequence reads: CASSYVQGKPQHF. The CDR3 nucleotides are TGTGCCAGCAGTTACGTACAGGGAAAGCCCCAGCATTTT.

This chain links TRBV6-6 with TRBJ1-1; a weak D match, TRBD1 (6 bases). With 7 bases removed from V and 1 base from J, the gap between germline ends came to 16 bases. Germline V gene data show CDR1 as MNHNY and CDR2 as SVGAGI (reference sequence). This CDR3 has 15 residues. CDR3 nucleotides: TGTGCCAGCACCAACCAGGGGCCGGGGAACACTGAAGCTTTCTTT. Its translation is CASTNQGPGNTEAFF.

The J gene is TRBJ2-5, the V gene TRBV3-1 (or the pseudogene TRBV3-2); 14 positions agree with TRBD2. Trimming removed 4 bases from V and 4 bases from J; junction bases left unmatched: 2. This CDR3 has 15 residues. CDR1 LGHDT and CDR2 YNNKEL come from the germline V gene (reference sequence). CDR3 in amino acids: CASSLGTSGGETQYF. The CDR3 nucleotides are TGTGCCAGCAGCCTAGGGACTAGCGGGGGAGAGACCCAGTACTTC.

This rearrangement joins TRBV6-6 to TRBJ1-2; D is possibly TRBD1 (5 bases). The CDR3 is made up of 15 amino acids. V dropped 0 bases and J dropped 5 bases, with 13 bases sitting between them. Germline V gives CDR1 MNHNY, CDR2 SVGAGI (reference sequence). The CDR3 bases are TGTGCCAGCAGTTACTCGGGGGACTCCTTTTATGGCTACACCTTC. Translating gives CASSYSGDSFYGYTF.

The genes are TRBV15 and TRBJ2-7; 9 bases are shared with TRBD1. Germline CDR1 LNHNV, CDR2 YYDKDF (reference sequence). The V and J ends lost 1 base and 9 bases, in that order; junction bases with no gene match: 10. The CDR3 is 15 amino acids. The CDR3 spells CATSRASGQGSGQYF. The CDR3 DNA reads as TGTGCCACCAGCAGAGCGTCCGGACAGGGGAGCGGGCAGTACTTC.

This clone was counted once. The chain joins TRBV13 to TRBJ2-3; 8 nucleotides line up with TRBD2. The germline V gene encodes CDR1 PRHDT and CDR2 FYEKMQ (reference sequence). The junction had 6 bases not matched to a gene; V was cut back by 8 bases and J by 2 bases. The CDR3 spans 14 residues. CDR3 coding DNA: TGTGCCAGCCGTCCCGGGGGGGTCACAGATACGCAGTATTTT. It specifies CASRPGGVTDTQYF.

This chain uses TRBV10-3 with TRBJ2-1; 9 bases line up with TRBD2. CDR1 is ENHRY, CDR2 SYGVKD, per germline. The V gene end was trimmed by 0 bases and the J gene end by 7 bases; junction bases not matched to a gene: 4. The CDR3 contains 15 residues. Written as DNA, the CDR3 is TGTGCCATCAGTGAGTCCCTAGCGGGAAGGAATGAGCAGTTCTTC. It specifies CAISESLAGRNEQFF.

V gene TRBV30 combines with J gene TRBJ1-1, with TRBD1 identical over 9 bases. The length of the CDR3 is 14 residues. The germline CDR1 and CDR2 sequences are GTSNPN and SVGIG (reference sequence). The J segment lost 3 bases and the V segment lost 3 bases, leaving 5 bases of the junction unmatched. This chain's CDR3 is CAWRETGGYTEAFF. The CDR3 DNA follows: TGTGCCTGGAGAGAGACAGGGGGTTACACTGAAGCTTTCTTT.

This clone has only one observation. The chain recombines TRBV5-1 with TRBJ2-7, with D maybe TRBD2 (6 bases). Germline V lookup: CDR1 SGHRS, CDR2 YFSETQ. V was cut by 4 bases and J by 3 bases, with 11 bases left in between. The CDR3 has 13 amino acids. CDR3 residues: CASSRDGSYEQYF. The CDR3 DNA is TGCGCCAGCAGCCGGGACGGGAGCTACGAGCAGTACTTC.

The V gene is TRBV30, the J gene TRBJ1-5, with 10 nucleotides matching TRBD1. Germline V gene sequence: CDR1 GTSNPN, CDR2 SVGIG (reference sequence). Losses at the gene ends were 3 bases for V and 6 bases for J; bases not matched to a gene: 14. The CDR3 is 17 amino acids. The CDR3 loop reads CAWRRQGASGAPQPQHF. The DNA for the CDR3 is TGTGCCTGGAGGCGACAGGGGGCTAGTGGGGCGCCTCAGCCCCAGCATTTT.

The rearrangement uses TRBV5-4 and TRBJ1-1, with D unresolved. This CDR3 comprises 13 residues. Germline lookup yields CDR1 SGHNT and CDR2 YYREEE (reference sequence). Trimming took 3 bases from V and 1 from J, leaving 7 bases between them. In DNA form, the CDR3 reads TGTGCCAGCAGCTCCACGAGGAACACTGAAGCTTTCTTT. Its translation is CASSSTRNTEAFF. The full variable domain, in which reference TRBV5-4 and TRBJ1-1 provide the parts outside the CDR3, is ETGVTQSPTHLIKTRGQQVTLRCSSQSGHNTVSWYQQALGQGPQFIFQYYREEENGRGNFPPRFSGLQFPNYSSELNVNALELDDSALYLCASSSTRNTEAFFGQGTRLTVV.

This clone has only one observation. The J gene is TRBJ1-1, the V gene TRBV2, with 7 bases fitting TRBD1. V was clipped by 6 bases and J by 3 bases; unmatched bases: 4. CDR3 length: 13 residues. The V gene's germline CDR1 is SNHLY and CDR2 FYNNEI. The CDR3 protein is CASRNDRDTEAFF. CDR3 coding DNA: TGTGCCAGCAGGAACGACAGGGACACTGAAGCTTTCTTT.

J is TRBJ2-7 and V is TRBV5-1, with 9 nucleotides matching TRBD2. The V gene end was trimmed by 4 bases and the J gene end by 6 bases; junction bases not matched to a gene: 23. Germline V lookup: CDR1 SGHRS, CDR2 YFSETQ. This CDR3 is built from 19 residues. The CDR3 here is CASSLLPGGVGGRDSEQYF. In DNA, the CDR3 is TGCGCCAGCAGCCTCTTACCTGGGGGCGTCGGCGGGAGGGATAGCGAGCAGTACTTC.

The chain joins TRBV7-9 to TRBJ1-4; no clear D gene. Germline CDR1 reads SEHNR; CDR2 reads FQNEAQ (reference sequence). V was pared by 1 base and J by 2 bases, with 5 bases between. The CDR3 is made up of 14 amino acids. The CDR3 nucleotides read TGTGCCAGCAGCTTAGGGGAGACTAATGAAAAACTGTTTTTT. It codes for CASSLGETNEKLFF. The full variable domain, in which reference TRBV7-9 and TRBJ1-4 provide the parts outside the CDR3, is DTGVSQNPRHKITKRGQNVTFRCDPISEHNRLYWYRQTLGQGPEFLTYFQNEAQLEKSRLLSDRFSAERPKGSFSTLEIQRTEQGDSAMYLCASSLGETNEKLFFGSGTQLSVL.

This clone was seen a single time. This chain uses TRBV6-5 with TRBJ1-1; 9 bases are shared with TRBD1. The V segment lost 2 bases and the J segment 5 bases; nucleotides outside the gene matches: 6. Germline assignment: CDR1 MNHEY and CDR2 SVGAGI. This CDR3 has 15 amino acids. This chain's CDR3 is CASSYVDRGRTEAFF. In DNA form, the CDR3 reads TGTGCCAGCAGTTACGTCGACAGGGGGAGGACTGAAGCTTTCTTT.

V is TRBV10-1 and J is TRBJ2-5; 8 bases are shared with TRBD1. Germline trimming cut 3 bases from V and 5 bases from J; bases unmatched to any gene: 8. The CDR3 runs to 15 residues. Germline V lookup: CDR1 WNHNN, CDR2 SYGVQD (reference sequence). This chain's CDR3 is CASSDRTGSGETQYF. The CDR3 nucleotides are TGCGCCAGCAGTGATCGGACAGGGAGTGGTGAGACCCAGTACTTC.

This chain joins TRBV9 and TRBJ2-7, with 8 bases identical to TRBD2. The CDR3 spans 14 residues. The V gene's germline CDR1 is SGDLS and CDR2 YYNGEE. Losses at the gene ends were 3 bases for V and 5 bases for J; bases not matched to a gene: 7. The CDR3 loop is CASSGTGLGNEQYF. CDR3 in DNA: TGTGCCAGCAGCGGTACGGGACTAGGGAACGAGCAGTACTTC.

The V call is TRBV28, the J call TRBJ2-7; TRBD2 is a possible D gene (6 bases). Trimming removed 4 bases at V and 6 bases at J, with 13 bases between. This CDR3 has 13 residues. Looked up from germline, CDR1 is MDHEN and CDR2 is SYDVKM. The chain's CDR3 is CASSYPGGSEQYF. The CDR3 nucleotides are TGTGCCAGCAGTTACCCAGGAGGGTCCGAGCAGTACTTC. Together with reference TRBV28 and TRBJ2-7, the CDR3 gives the full variable domain: DVKVTQSSRYLVKRTGEKVFLECVQDMDHENMFWYRQDPGLGLRLIYFSYDVKMKEKGDIPEGYSVSREKKERFSLILESASTNQTSMYLCASSYPGGSEQYFGPGTRLTVT.

This chain links TRBV6-6 with TRBJ2-7; 9 nucleotides align to TRBD2. Germline V gives CDR1 MNHNY, CDR2 SVGAGI (reference sequence). The CDR3 has 15 residues. V shed 2 bases and J 2 bases; nucleotides not matched to a gene: 4. CDR3 sequence reads: CASSYIGGGAYEQYF. For the CDR3, the DNA is TGTGCCAGCAGTTACATAGGCGGGGGGGCCTACGAGCAGTACTTC.

This chain uses TRBV28 with TRBJ1-1; possibly TRBD1 for D (6 bases). Germline CDR1 and CDR2: MDHEN and SYDVKM. V was trimmed by 5 bases and J by 4 bases, leaving 14 bases between them. The CDR3 extends over 14 amino acids. The CDR3 reads CASSTQGLSTEAFF. In DNA, the CDR3 is TGTGCCAGCAGTACACAGGGTTTGAGCACTGAAGCTTTCTTT.